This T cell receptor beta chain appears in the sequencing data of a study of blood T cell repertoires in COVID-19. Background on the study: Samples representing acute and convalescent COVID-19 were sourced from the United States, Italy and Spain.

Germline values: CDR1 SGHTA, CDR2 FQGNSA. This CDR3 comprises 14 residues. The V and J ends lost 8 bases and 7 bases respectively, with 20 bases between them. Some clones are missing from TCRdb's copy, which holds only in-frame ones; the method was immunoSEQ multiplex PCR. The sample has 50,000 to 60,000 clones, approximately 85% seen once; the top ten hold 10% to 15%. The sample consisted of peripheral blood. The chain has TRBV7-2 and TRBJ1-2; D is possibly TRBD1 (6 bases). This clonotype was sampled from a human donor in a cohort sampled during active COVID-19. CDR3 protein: CASGEGRGRGGYTF. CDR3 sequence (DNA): TGTGCCAGCGGAGAAGGCAGGGGAAGAGGTGGCTACACCTTC. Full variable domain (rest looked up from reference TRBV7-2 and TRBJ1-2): GAGVSQSPSNKVTEKGKDVELRCDPISGHTALYWYRQSLGQGLEFLIYFQGNSAPDKSGLPSDRFSAERTGGSVSTLTIQRTQQEDSAVYLCASGEGRGRGGYTFGSGTRLTVV.